These T cell receptor beta chains were read from a single sample in a study of PD-L1 blockade in urothelial cancer. The protocol was immunoSEQ multiplex PCR, while the TCRdb copy is restricted to in-frame clones and leaves out a portion. The data show 45,000 to 60,000 clones, 84% seen once. The sample here was PBMCs, taken around atezolizumab (anti-PD-L1) treatment. The receptors come from a man aged 35 to 55 with urothelial cancer. The CDR3 runs from the conserved cysteine through the conserved F or W. Fields, in order: clone size, J gene, D gene, V gene, CDR3 DNA, CDR3 protein. The D gene is left open where the match is weak. Only part of the rows carry a size: once, few, many, or a class if the clone is expanded.

>-|TRBJ2-7|TRBD2|TRBV28
TGTGCCAGCAGTTCGACTAGCGCCACCTACGAGCAGTACTTC
CASSSTSATYEQYF
>-|TRBJ1-1|TRBD1|TRBV28
TGTGCCAGCAACCCGGGACAGGGTTTTCGGGCTTTCTTT
CASNPGQGFRAFF
>-|TRBJ1-1|-|TRBV5-1
TGCGCCAGCAGCGAACAGGGTCGGACTGAAGCTTTCTTT
CASSEQGRTEAFF
>-|TRBJ1-5|-|TRBV27
TGTGCCAGCAGTTCCCTCTCGGGGGAAATGGATCAGCCCCAGCATTTT
CASSSLSGEMDQPQHF
>few|TRBJ2-5|-|TRBV7-2
TGTGCCAGCAGCTTAATGGTAAACAGCGAGACCCAGTACTTC
CASSLMVNSETQYF
>-|TRBJ2-1|-|TRBV27
TGTGCCAGCACTGTCAGGGGATCCTCCTACAATGAGCAGTTCTTC
CASTVRGSSYNEQFF
>-|TRBJ2-7|-|TRBV28
TGTGCCAGCAGTACCCCACTCGCTATGGAGGGGAGGTCCTCCTACGAGCAGTACTTC
CASSTPLAMEGRSSYEQYF
>-|TRBJ1-2|-|TRBV18
TGTGCCAGCTCACCAACCCGCGCCGGACAGAAACTCTATGGCTACACCTTC
CASSPTRAGQKLYGYTF
>-|TRBJ1-1|-|TRBV7-8
TGTGCCAGCAGCTTAAATAGGGGGGAAGCTTTCTTT
CASSLNRGEAFF
>-|TRBJ1-1|TRBD1|TRBV19
TGTGCCAGTAGTTGGCCCGGGACAGGGGTGGTCACTGAAGCTTTCTTT
CASSWPGTGVVTEAFF
>few|TRBJ2-2|-|TRBV9
TGTGCCAGCAGCGTAGCTTACCCGGGCACCGGGGAGCTGTTTTTT
CASSVAYPGTGELFF